Shown below are 17 T cell receptor beta chains from a single sample sequenced in a study of T cells and Merkel cell carcinoma outcomes. The assay was immunoSEQ multiplex PCR, and TCRdb's table has in-frame clones only and misses some. In the table there are 15,000 to 19,000 clones, about 90% of which are singletons. Sequenced: tumor tissue from Merkel cell carcinoma. These receptors were taken from a human donor with Merkel cell carcinoma.

This clone came up a few times. The CDR3 sequence: CASSVGLGSGANVLTF. CDR3 coding DNA: TGTGCCAGCAGCGTAGGATTGGGGTCTGGGGCCAACGTCCTGACTTTC. This chain connects TRBV9 to TRBJ2-6, with D uncertain. This CDR3 is built from 16 residues. The germline CDR1 and CDR2 sequences are SGDLS and YYNGEE. The V gene lost 0 bases and the J gene lost 1 base, with 8 bases spanning the gap.

This rearrangement joins TRBV15 to TRBJ2-1, with D uncertain. This CDR3 comprises 15 residues. V dropped 5 bases and J dropped 7 bases, with 18 bases sitting between them. Germline V gene lookup returns CDR1 LNHNV and CDR2 YYDKDF (reference sequence). CDR3 in DNA: TGTGCCACCAGCGTCCCCCGGGCCCTGGGGAATGAGCAGTTCTTC. Protein product: CATSVPRALGNEQFF.

The chain uses TRBV9 and TRBJ2-3, with 7 bases that match TRBD2. CDR3 length: 15 residues. The germline CDR1 and CDR2 sequences are SGDLS and YYNGEE. J was trimmed by 2 bases and V by 6 bases; bases with no gene match: 9. In DNA form, the CDR3 reads TGTGCCAGCAACGCCGGGACTACCTACACAGATACGCAGTATTTT. Residues: CASNAGTTYTDTQYF. Supplemented by reference TRBV9 and TRBJ2-3, the full variable domain reads DSGVTQTPKHLITATGQRVTLRCSPRSGDLSVYWYQQSLDQGLQFLIQYYNGEERAKGNILERFSAQQFPDLHSELNLSSLELGDSALYFCASNAGTTYTDTQYFGPGTRLTVL.

The genes are TRBV19 and TRBJ2-2; a weak D match, TRBD1 (6 bases). This CDR3 has 13 residues. V gave up 8 bases and J gave up 7 bases, with 14 bases separating them. Germline V gene lookup returns CDR1 LNHDA and CDR2 SQIVND (reference sequence). The CDR3 coding sequence is TGTGCCAGTTCGGGACACCGGGGCGGGGAGCTGTTTTTT. Translated: CASSGHRGGELFF. The complete variable domain, with remaining parts taken from reference TRBV19 and TRBJ2-2, reads DGGITQSPKYLFRKEGQNVTLSCEQNLNHDAMYWYRQDPGQGLRLIYYSQIVNDFQKGDIAEGYSVSREKKESFPLTVTSAQKNPTAFYLCASSGHRGGELFFGEGSRLTVL.

This clone was recorded only once. The rearrangement links TRBV2 to TRBJ1-5; maybe TRBD1 (6 bases). Germline CDR1 is SNHLY and CDR2 is FYNNEI. V lost 6 bases, J lost 4 bases, and 13 bases lay in between. This CDR3 region has 14 residues. This CDR3 reads CASSVGQLNQPQHF. CDR3 in DNA: TGTGCCAGCAGCGTCGGACAGCTGAATCAGCCCCAGCATTTT.

The chain couples TRBV12-5 to TRBJ2-1, with TRBD1 matching over 11 bases. The V gene's germline CDR1 is LGHNT and CDR2 FRNRAP. This CDR3 is 14 amino acids long. V was clipped by 4 bases and J by 5 bases; unmatched bases: 1. As DNA, the CDR3 is TGTGCTAGTGGTTCGGGACAGGGGGACAATGAGCAGTTCTTC. This translates into CASGSGQGDNEQFF. Combining the CDR3 with reference TRBV12-5 and TRBJ2-1 gives the whole variable domain DARVTQTPRHKVTEMGQEVTMRCQPILGHNTVFWYRQTMMQGLELLAYFRNRAPLDDSGMPKDRFSAEMPDATLATLKIQPSEPRDSAVYFCASGSGQGDNEQFFGPGTRLTVL.

V usage is TRBV6-6 and J usage is TRBJ1-5, with TRBD1 matching 9 bases. J lost 3 bases, V lost 5 bases, and 5 bases had no gene match. The length of the CDR3 is 15 residues. Germline assignment: CDR1 MNHNY and CDR2 SVGAGI (reference sequence). CDR3 bases: TGTGCCAGCAGTACCAGACAGGGGGTCAATCAGCCCCAGCATTTT. This sequence encodes CASSTRQGVNQPQHF.

Comment on this clone: This sample includes further DNA sequences coding for the same CDR3. This sequence joins TRBV6-6 and TRBJ1-5; D perhaps matches TRBD1 (5 bases). CDR3 length equals 15 residues. Germline V gene lookup returns CDR1 MNHNY and CDR2 SVGAGI (reference sequence). V dropped 2 bases and J dropped 5 bases, with 13 bases sitting between them. As DNA, the CDR3 is TGTGCCAGCAGTTACCATTACGACAGAGATCAGCCCCAGCATTTT. Encoded protein: CASSYHYDRDQPQHF.

The rearrangement joins TRBV7-2 to TRBJ1-6; the D is unclear. Germline V gives CDR1 SGHTA, CDR2 FQGNSA. V was shortened by 1 base and J by 5 bases, with 12 bases between the two germline ends. The length of the CDR3 is 16 residues. The CDR3 here is CASSLGLTINNSPLHF. The DNA for the CDR3 is TGTGCCAGCAGCTTAGGACTTACTATTAATAATTCACCCCTCCACTTT.

The chain combines TRBV9 with TRBJ2-5, with a tentative D call TRBD2 (5 bases). Looked up from germline, CDR1 is SGDLS and CDR2 is YYNGEE. Trimming shortened V by 4 bases and J by 4 bases, and 14 bases separated the two germline ends. This CDR3 has 14 residues. CDR3: CASSPPAGGETQYF. As DNA, the CDR3 is TGTGCCAGCAGCCCGCCGGCGGGTGGAGAGACCCAGTACTTC.

This chain uses TRBV6-5 with TRBJ2-1; D is undetermined. With 0 bases removed from V and 0 bases from J, the gap between germline ends came to 6 bases. The CDR3 totals 15 residues. Germline V lookup: CDR1 MNHEY, CDR2 SVGAGI. The CDR3 nucleotides read TGTGCCAGCAGTTACTCGTACAGCTCCTACAATGAGCAGTTCTTC. It yields the protein CASSYSYSSYNEQFF.

This sequence joins TRBV28 and TRBJ2-7, with 8 nucleotides matching TRBD2. The trim removed 6 bases at V and 4 bases at J, leaving 11 bases unmatched. CDR1 and CDR2 (germline): MDHEN, SYDVKM. The CDR3 extends over 15 amino acids. The CDR3 sequence is CASSPPSGSVYEQYF. DNA for the CDR3: TGTGCCAGCAGCCCGCCGAGCGGGAGTGTTTACGAGCAGTACTTC.

The chain combines TRBV5-8 with TRBJ2-3, with D perhaps matching TRBD2 (6 bases). The CDR3 consists of 14 residues. V was trimmed by 1 base and J by 1 base, leaving 7 bases between them. Looked up from germline, CDR1 is SGHTS and CDR2 is YDEGEE. This chain's CDR3 is CASSLRRGTDTQYF. The CDR3 nucleotides are TGTGCCAGCAGCTTGAGGAGGGGCACAGATACGCAGTATTTT.

The chain recombines TRBV5-4 with TRBJ1-2, with 10 bases matching TRBD1. Germline values: CDR1 SGHNT, CDR2 YYREEE (reference sequence). CDR3 size: 14 residues. V dropped 5 bases and J dropped 8; count of bases not matched to a gene: 9. The CDR3 DNA reads as TGTGCCAGCAGGGAGAGGGACAGGGGTTCCGGCTACACCTTC. Its protein is CASRERDRGSGYTF.

To note about this clone: One junction end does not reproduce the germline sequence, and a read error may be involved. Other nucleotide sequences from this sample produce the same CDR3. This chain uses TRBV5-6 with TRBJ2-2; D perhaps matches TRBD1 (6 bases). The CDR3 extends over 14 amino acids. From germline, CDR1 is SGHDT and CDR2 YYEEEE. The CDR3 loop is CASSLQGFTGELFF. The DNA for the CDR3 is TGTGCCAGCAGCTTGCAGGGGTTCACCGGAGAGCTGTTTTTT.

The chain recombines TRBV5-6 with TRBJ1-6; tentatively, D is TRBD1 (5 bases). The CDR3 runs 14 residues. Trimming removed 4 bases at V and 9 bases at J, with 14 bases between. Germline CDR1 reads SGHDT; CDR2 reads YYEEEE. The CDR3 DNA reads TGTGCCAGCAGCGGGGGGGGACTCAGTTCACCCCTCCACTTT. Translated, it gives CASSGGGLSSPLHF.

The chain uses TRBV7-9 and TRBJ2-2, with D perhaps TRBD2 (6 bases). With 3 bases removed from V and 7 bases from J, the gap between germline ends came to 12 bases. CDR1 and CDR2 from the germline V gene are SEHNR and FQNEAQ (reference sequence). The CDR3 contains 14 residues. The CDR3 DNA reads TGTGCCAGCAGCTTGCGGGACCCCGGCGGGGAGCTGTTTTTT. Residues: CASSLRDPGGELFF. The full variable domain, rest sourced from reference TRBV7-9 and TRBJ2-2, is DTGVSQNPRHKITKRGQNVTFRCDPISEHNRLYWYRQTLGQGPEFLTYFQNEAQLEKSRLLSDRFSAERPKGSFSTLEIQRTEQGDSAMYLCASSLRDPGGELFFGEGSRLTVL.